This TCR beta chain was retrieved from a study of blood T cell repertoires in COVID-19. Study at large: The samples span acute and convalescent COVID-19 from the United States, Italy and Spain. In each case, the material was cDNA or gDNA derived from T cells, B-cell-depleted T cells, or PBMCs.

Original processing notes: Estimates of nucleated cell counts were drawn from the amplification of reference gene primers. The repertoire was sequenced with immunoSEQ multiplex PCR; TCRdb's copy has only in-frame clones and lacks some. The V and J calls and clone size are taken from that table; D and trimming were inferred from the DNA. The data show approximately 150,000 clones, with just over 90% seen just once and approximately 4.6% held by the top ten. It was during active infection that Seattle patients were enrolled and then longitudinally followed. The CDR3 is made up of 15 amino acids. The germline gives CDR1 ENHRY, CDR2 SYGVKD. V was trimmed by 5 bases and J by 3 bases, leaving 14 bases between them.

This TCR was recovered from a man younger than 30 with COVID-19, enrolled during active disease. Material: peripheral blood. The rearrangement joins TRBV10-3 to TRBJ2-1; maybe TRBD2 (7 bases). The CDR3 is CAISWREGGYNEQFF. The CDR3 DNA sequence: TGTGCCATCAGTTGGAGGGAGGGGGGCTACAATGAGCAGTTCTTC.